Listed below are T cell receptor beta chains from one sample, sequenced in a study of cytomegalovirus exposure and HLA in healthy donors. Sequencing used immunoSEQ multiplex PCR; TCRdb keeps in-frame clones, though not all of them. Among some 140,000 clones, 80% to 90% were seen once, and the ten largest hold roughly 1.4%. Material: PBMCs. The receptors here all came from a woman aged 25 to 39 in good health and CMV-seronegative. CDR3s include the opening cysteine and the closing phenylalanine or tryptophan. D genes are given only for firm matches. Expanded clones are given a class, and other clones once, few, many or no size at all.

d_gene: TRBD1
j_gene: TRBJ2-2
v_gene: TRBV5-1
abundance: many
CDR3nt: TGCGCCAGCAGCTTTAGTACCCCCGGGACAGGGGGCCCCGGGGAGCTGTTTTTT
CDR3aa: CASSFSTPGTGGPGELFF

d_gene: TRBD1
j_gene: TRBJ1-2
v_gene: TRBV5-5
abundance: -
CDR3nt: TGTGCCAGCAGCCAACAGGGGGCATCCCCCTATGGCTACACCTTC
CDR3aa: CASSQQGASPYGYTF

d_gene: -
j_gene: TRBJ2-7
v_gene: TRBV29-1
abundance: -
CDR3nt: TGCAGCGTTGAAGGAGCTCATCTGGACGAGCAGTACTTC
CDR3aa: CSVEGAHLDEQYF

d_gene: TRBD1
j_gene: TRBJ1-5
v_gene: TRBV19
abundance: -
CDR3nt: TGTGCCAGTAGTATAGGGGGGACAGGGACTCAGCCCCAGCATTTT
CDR3aa: CASSIGGTGTQPQHF

d_gene: -
j_gene: TRBJ2-2
v_gene: TRBV6-1
abundance: -
CDR3nt: TGTGCCAGCAGGGCAGCGAGATCCGGGGAGCTGTTTTTT
CDR3aa: CASRAARSGELFF

d_gene: TRBD1
j_gene: TRBJ2-7
v_gene: TRBV18
abundance: -
CDR3nt: TGTGCCAGCTCGGACAGGGGGCGTTTAGTAGAGCAGTACTTC
CDR3aa: CASSDRGRLVEQYF

d_gene: -
j_gene: TRBJ2-1
v_gene: TRBV5-1
abundance: -
CDR3nt: TGCGCCAGCAGCTTGGAACATCGCAAGTTCTTC
CDR3aa: CASSLEHRKFF

d_gene: -
j_gene: TRBJ1-2
v_gene: TRBV30
abundance: -
CDR3nt: TGTGCCTGGGACATTTCAAATAACTATGGCTACACCTTC
CDR3aa: CAWDISNNYGYTF

d_gene: -
j_gene: TRBJ1-1
v_gene: TRBV19
abundance: once
CDR3nt: TGTGCCAGTAGTATCTCAACAGGAAACACTGAAGCTTTCTTT
CDR3aa: CASSISTGNTEAFF

d_gene: -
j_gene: TRBJ1-5
v_gene: TRBV4-3
abundance: -
CDR3nt: TGCGCCAGCAGCCATTCCCGACAGGACAATCAGCCCCAGCATTTT
CDR3aa: CASSHSRQDNQPQHF

d_gene: -
j_gene: TRBJ1-1
v_gene: TRBV5-6
abundance: once
CDR3nt: TGTGCCAGCAGCTGGAAAGACAGGCCCACTGAAGCTTTCTTT
CDR3aa: CASSWKDRPTEAFF

d_gene: TRBD2
j_gene: TRBJ2-5
v_gene: TRBV5-6
abundance: -
CDR3nt: TGTGCCAGCAGCTTGGCCCTAGCGGGGGTGGAGACCCAGTACTTC
CDR3aa: CASSLALAGVETQYF

d_gene: TRBD2
j_gene: TRBJ2-5
v_gene: TRBV5-8
abundance: -
CDR3nt: TGTGCCAGCAGCATCGGGACTAGCGGGGGGTTCCAAGAGACCCAGTACTTC
CDR3aa: CASSIGTSGGFQETQYF

d_gene: -
j_gene: TRBJ1-1
v_gene: TRBV27
abundance: few
CDR3nt: TGTGCCAGCAGTACCACGGGTACTGAAGCTTTCTTT
CDR3aa: CASSTTGTEAFF

d_gene: TRBD2
j_gene: TRBJ2-2
v_gene: TRBV7-3
abundance: few
CDR3nt: TGTGCCAGCAGTCGTAGCGGGGTGGGCACCGGGGAGCTGTTTTTT
CDR3aa: CASSRSGVGTGELFF

d_gene: TRBD1
j_gene: TRBJ2-7
v_gene: TRBV11-2
abundance: -
CDR3nt: TGTGCCAGCAGCTTACCGGGACAGGGCTACGAGCAGTACTTC
CDR3aa: CASSLPGQGYEQYF

d_gene: -
j_gene: TRBJ1-6
v_gene: TRBV9
abundance: few
CDR3nt: TGTGCCAGCAGCGACAGAAACAATAATTCACCCCTCCACTTT
CDR3aa: CASSDRNNNSPLHF

d_gene: -
j_gene: TRBJ1-1
v_gene: TRBV11-3
abundance: -
CDR3nt: TGTGCCAGCAGCTTAGATAGCCAGAACACTGAAGCTTTCTTT
CDR3aa: CASSLDSQNTEAFF

d_gene: TRBD1
j_gene: TRBJ2-2
v_gene: TRBV5-1
abundance: -
CDR3nt: TGCGCCAGCAGCCTCCGGGACAGGGTTACCGGGGAGCTGTTTTTT
CDR3aa: CASSLRDRVTGELFF

d_gene: TRBD2
j_gene: TRBJ2-5
v_gene: TRBV9
abundance: -
CDR3nt: TGTGCCAGCAGCGTAGGGAACGGGGGGGCCTGGGAGACCCAGTACTTC
CDR3aa: CASSVGNGGAWETQYF

d_gene: TRBD1
j_gene: TRBJ2-7
v_gene: TRBV2
abundance: few
CDR3nt: TGTGCCAGCAATATACAGGGGACAGAAGGCGAGCAGTACTTC
CDR3aa: CASNIQGTEGEQYF

d_gene: TRBD2
j_gene: TRBJ2-5
v_gene: TRBV7-9
abundance: -
CDR3nt: TGTGCCAGCAGCCGGGGGGGCCTTGAGACCCAGTACTTC
CDR3aa: CASSRGGLETQYF

d_gene: -
j_gene: TRBJ1-1
v_gene: TRBV5-1
abundance: -
CDR3nt: TGCGCCAGCAGCTTAGTTGGAGACACTGAAGCTTTCTTT
CDR3aa: CASSLVGDTEAFF

d_gene: TRBD1
j_gene: TRBJ2-7
v_gene: TRBV27
abundance: few
CDR3nt: TGTGCCAGCAGTCTGAACAGGGGACCCTACGAGCAGTACTTC
CDR3aa: CASSLNRGPYEQYF

d_gene: -
j_gene: TRBJ1-2
v_gene: TRBV7-9
abundance: -
CDR3nt: TGTGCCAGCAGCTTAGCTTTGGGGCCTACCTATGGCTACACCTTC
CDR3aa: CASSLALGPTYGYTF

d_gene: -
j_gene: TRBJ1-2
v_gene: TRBV6-5
abundance: -
CDR3nt: TGTGCCAGCAGTTACTCGGGGCCACCCTATGGCTACACCTTC
CDR3aa: CASSYSGPPYGYTF

d_gene: -
j_gene: TRBJ1-6
v_gene: TRBV28
abundance: -
CDR3nt: TGTGCCAGCAGTCAACTGAGCTCCTATAATTCACCCCTCCACTTT
CDR3aa: CASSQLSSYNSPLHF

d_gene: -
j_gene: TRBJ2-1
v_gene: TRBV4-1
abundance: -
CDR3nt: TGCGCCAGCAGCCAAGAGGGAGTGACAGGACCCGAGACGAATGAGCAGTTCTTC
CDR3aa: CASSQEGVTGPETNEQFF

d_gene: TRBD1
j_gene: TRBJ1-2
v_gene: TRBV7-3
abundance: -
CDR3nt: TGTGCCAGCAGCTTATCAGGGGGCCTAGGCTACACCTTC
CDR3aa: CASSLSGGLGYTF

d_gene: TRBD2
j_gene: TRBJ2-7
v_gene: TRBV28
abundance: -
CDR3nt: TGTGCCAGCAGGGCGGGACTAGCGGGGGGAACCTACGAGCAGTACTTC
CDR3aa: CASRAGLAGGTYEQYF

d_gene: -
j_gene: TRBJ1-2
v_gene: TRBV10-3
abundance: -
CDR3nt: TGTGCCATCAGTGGACAGGTTCAGCATGGCTACACCTTC
CDR3aa: CAISGQVQHGYTF

d_gene: -
j_gene: TRBJ1-2
v_gene: TRBV6-1
abundance: few
CDR3nt: TGTGCCAGCACAGTGAACTATGGCTACACCTTC
CDR3aa: CASTVNYGYTF

d_gene: TRBD1
j_gene: TRBJ2-3
v_gene: TRBV6-5
abundance: -
CDR3nt: TGTGCCAGCAGGGATTTAGGGACAGCCCGGGATACGCAGTATTTT
CDR3aa: CASRDLGTARDTQYF

d_gene: TRBD2
j_gene: TRBJ2-3
v_gene: TRBV18
abundance: -
CDR3nt: TGTGCCAGCTCTCGTACTAGCGGAAGCACAGATACGCAGTATTTT
CDR3aa: CASSRTSGSTDTQYF

d_gene: TRBD1
j_gene: TRBJ1-5
v_gene: TRBV6-6
abundance: -
CDR3nt: TGTGCCAGCAGTTACTGGACAGGGGGAACCGATCAGCCCCAGCATTTT
CDR3aa: CASSYWTGGTDQPQHF

d_gene: TRBD1
j_gene: TRBJ1-1
v_gene: TRBV2
abundance: -
CDR3nt: TGTGCCAGCAAGTTCCGGACAGGGGCGGACACTGAAGCTTTCTTT
CDR3aa: CASKFRTGADTEAFF

d_gene: -
j_gene: TRBJ2-1
v_gene: TRBV7-9
abundance: -
CDR3nt: TGTGCCAGCAGCCGTATCGCAGGGGCGACTGGGTACAATGAGCAGTTCTTC
CDR3aa: CASSRIAGATGYNEQFF

d_gene: TRBD1
j_gene: TRBJ1-2
v_gene: TRBV7-2
abundance: -
CDR3nt: TGTGCCAGCAGCTATAGACAGGGCACTGGCTACACCTTC
CDR3aa: CASSYRQGTGYTF

d_gene: -
j_gene: TRBJ1-2
v_gene: TRBV7-9
abundance: -
CDR3nt: TGTGCCAGCAGCTTAACCACAGGGATTGAGGGCTACACCTTC
CDR3aa: CASSLTTGIEGYTF

d_gene: TRBD2
j_gene: TRBJ2-1
v_gene: TRBV12-5
abundance: -
CDR3nt: TGTGCTAGTGCACCTCGTAGCGGGGGGGACAATGAGCAGTTCTTC
CDR3aa: CASAPRSGGDNEQFF

d_gene: -
j_gene: TRBJ1-2
v_gene: TRBV5-6
abundance: -
CDR3nt: TGTGCCAGCAGCTCTTCTGGCTGGGGGCCTAACTATGGCTACACCTTC
CDR3aa: CASSSSGWGPNYGYTF

d_gene: TRBD1
j_gene: TRBJ2-1
v_gene: TRBV18
abundance: -
CDR3nt: TGTGCCAGCTCACCACCGGGTACAGGGGGCGCTGGTAAGCAGTTCTTC
CDR3aa: CASSPPGTGGAGKQFF

d_gene: -
j_gene: TRBJ2-5
v_gene: TRBV2
abundance: -
CDR3nt: TGTGCCAGCAGACAAAACAGGGAGACCCAGTACTTC
CDR3aa: CASRQNRETQYF

d_gene: TRBD2
j_gene: TRBJ2-2
v_gene: TRBV11-2
abundance: -
CDR3nt: TGTGCCACCAGACTAGCGGGGGGGCTTAGAACCGGGGAGCTGTTTTTT
CDR3aa: CATRLAGGLRTGELFF

d_gene: -
j_gene: TRBJ1-5
v_gene: TRBV30
abundance: -
CDR3nt: TGTGCCTGGAGTACCGGGGAGGTTCAGCCCCAGCATTTT
CDR3aa: CAWSTGEVQPQHF

d_gene: -
j_gene: TRBJ2-1
v_gene: TRBV7-2
abundance: -
CDR3nt: TGTGCCAGCAGCTCCCCCCTTAGCGCGGCCTACAATGAGCAGTTCTTC
CDR3aa: CASSSPLSAAYNEQFF

d_gene: -
j_gene: TRBJ2-3
v_gene: TRBV27
abundance: -
CDR3nt: TGTGCCAGCAGTTCCCCAGGATTTTGGACAGATACGCAGTATTTT
CDR3aa: CASSSPGFWTDTQYF

d_gene: TRBD2
j_gene: TRBJ2-5
v_gene: TRBV30
abundance: -
CDR3nt: TGTGCCTGGGGGACTAGCGGGGGCAAGACCCAGTACTTC
CDR3aa: CAWGTSGGKTQYF

d_gene: TRBD1
j_gene: TRBJ2-5
v_gene: TRBV7-2
abundance: -
CDR3nt: TGTGCCAGCAGCTTAGACAGGGGGTACGAGACCCAGTACTTC
CDR3aa: CASSLDRGYETQYF

d_gene: -
j_gene: TRBJ2-3
v_gene: TRBV6-4
abundance: -
CDR3nt: TGTGCCAGCAGTGAAGGGGTAGATCCCGCAGATACGCAGTATTTT
CDR3aa: CASSEGVDPADTQYF

d_gene: TRBD2
j_gene: TRBJ2-7
v_gene: TRBV15
abundance: -
CDR3nt: TGTGCCACCCAACCGGGACTAGCGGGGGGACCCTACGAGCAGTACTTC
CDR3aa: CATQPGLAGGPYEQYF

d_gene: TRBD1
j_gene: TRBJ1-2
v_gene: TRBV30
abundance: -
CDR3nt: TGTGCCTGGACCCTCGACAGGGGGAATAACTATGGCTACACCTTC
CDR3aa: CAWTLDRGNNYGYTF

d_gene: -
j_gene: TRBJ1-1
v_gene: TRBV13
abundance: -
CDR3nt: TGTGCCAGCAGCCTTAGAAAGGGGGTTGGGACTGAAGCTTTCTTT
CDR3aa: CASSLRKGVGTEAFF

d_gene: -
j_gene: TRBJ2-5
v_gene: TRBV5-1
abundance: -
CDR3nt: TGCGCCAGCAGCACGGAAGGGGGTGGCGAGACCCAGTACTTC
CDR3aa: CASSTEGGGETQYF

d_gene: -
j_gene: TRBJ2-1
v_gene: TRBV11-2
abundance: -
CDR3nt: TGTGCCAGCAGCCTTACTACGGGGTACAATGAGCAGTTCTTC
CDR3aa: CASSLTTGYNEQFF